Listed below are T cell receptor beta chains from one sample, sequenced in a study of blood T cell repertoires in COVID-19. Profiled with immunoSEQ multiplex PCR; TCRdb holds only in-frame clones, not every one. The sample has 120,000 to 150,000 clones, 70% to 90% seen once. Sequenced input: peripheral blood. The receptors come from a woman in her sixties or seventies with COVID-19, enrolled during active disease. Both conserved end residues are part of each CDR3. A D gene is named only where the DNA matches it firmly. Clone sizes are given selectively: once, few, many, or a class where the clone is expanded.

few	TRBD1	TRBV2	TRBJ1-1	TGTGCCAGCATTCATGCCGGGACAGGGATCAGTGTAGTTGCTTTCTTT	CASIHAGTGISVVAFF
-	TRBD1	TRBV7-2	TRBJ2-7	TGTGCCAGCAGCAGACAGGGGCTAATAGCTTACGAGCAGTACTTC	CASSRQGLIAYEQYF
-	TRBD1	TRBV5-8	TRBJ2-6	TGTGCCAGCAGCCCGGGGACAGCTGGGGCCAACGTCCTGACTTTC	CASSPGTAGANVLTF
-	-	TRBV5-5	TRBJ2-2	TGTGCCAGCAGCCCGGGACATCTCAACACCGGGGAGCTGTTTTTT	CASSPGHLNTGELFF
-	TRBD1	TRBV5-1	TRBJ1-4	TGCGCCAGCAGCCCCTCCCGGGACAGATATGCAACTAATGAAAAACTGTTTTTT	CASSPSRDRYATNEKLFF
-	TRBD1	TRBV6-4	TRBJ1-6	TGTGCCAGCAGTCAAGGACAGGGAAATTCACCCCTCCACTTT	CASSQGQGNSPLHF
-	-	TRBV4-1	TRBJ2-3	TGCGCCAGCAGCCAGCTTCTGGCGGCGACAGATACGCAGTATTTT	CASSQLLAATDTQYF
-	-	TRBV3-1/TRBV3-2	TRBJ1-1	TGTGCCAGCAGCCTACAAGACACTGAAGCTTTCTTT	CASSLQDTEAFF
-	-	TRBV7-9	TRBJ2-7	TGTGCCAGCAGCTACCCCGGGTTCCCCTACGAGCAGTACTTC	CASSYPGFPYEQYF
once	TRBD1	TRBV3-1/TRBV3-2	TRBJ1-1	TGTGCCAGCAGCCTAAACAGGGGGACCACTGAAGCTTTCTTT	CASSLNRGTTEAFF
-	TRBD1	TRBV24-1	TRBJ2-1	TGTGCCACCAGTGATTCCGGGACAGGGGGCGATGAGCAGTTCTTC	CATSDSGTGGDEQFF
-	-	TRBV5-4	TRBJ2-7	TGTGCCAGCAGCTTGGGGTCTAGCCCCTCCTACGAGCAGTACTTC	CASSLGSSPSYEQYF
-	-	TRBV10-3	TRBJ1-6	TGTGCCACGACAGGAGGCTATAATTCACCCCTCCACTTT	CATTGGYNSPLHF
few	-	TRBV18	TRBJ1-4	TGTGCCAGCTCACCAGCAGCAACTAATGAAAAACTGTTTTTT	CASSPAATNEKLFF